This TCR beta chain was obtained from a study of a mutant IDH1 vaccine in newly diagnosed glioma. Study details: Patients in the study were vaccinated eight times, receiving shots in weeks 1, 3, 5, 7, 11, 15, 19 and 23. Vaccines were begun 4-6 weeks after radiotherapy alone, or with temozolomide cycles. Pretreatment consisted of radiotherapy, temozolomide, or both, with most receiving both. General study points: A vaccine-induced immune response developed in about 93% of the patients.

The trim removed 5 bases at V and 7 bases at J, leaving 11 bases unmatched. From germline, CDR1 is MNHNS and CDR2 SASEGT. The CDR3 contains 15 residues. Clones were read by immunoSEQ multiplex PCR, and TCRdb kept only the in-frame ones, dropping some. The repertoire holds about 29,000 clones, with about 90% as singletons. Regarding time point: week 5, during vaccination. Topical imiquimod accompanied each vaccine dose, which consisted of 300 ug of mutant IDH1 20-mer peptide. On this clone itself: The antigen is undetermined.

The source material was peripheral blood mononuclear cells (PBMCs), sampled from a glioma patient whose treatment included an IDH1 peptide vaccine. The chain uses TRBV6-1 and TRBJ1-5; 7 bases agree with TRBD1. The TCR was taken from a woman aged 40 to 50 with glioma. Some clones in this sample may be carry-over from other donors' samples. The CDR3 nucleotides are TGTGCCAGCAGTAACGGGGACAGTCCATCACAGCCCCAGCATTTT. Protein product: CASSNGDSPSQPQHF.